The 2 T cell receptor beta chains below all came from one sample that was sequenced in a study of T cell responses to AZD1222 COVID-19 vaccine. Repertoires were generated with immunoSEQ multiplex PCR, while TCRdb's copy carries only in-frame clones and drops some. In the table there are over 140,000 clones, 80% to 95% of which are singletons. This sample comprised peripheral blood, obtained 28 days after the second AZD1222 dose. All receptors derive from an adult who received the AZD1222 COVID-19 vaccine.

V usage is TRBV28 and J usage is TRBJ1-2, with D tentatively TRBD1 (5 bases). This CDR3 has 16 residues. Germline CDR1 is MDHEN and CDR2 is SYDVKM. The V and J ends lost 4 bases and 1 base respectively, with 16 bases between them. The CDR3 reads CASSSVGRAFNYGYTF. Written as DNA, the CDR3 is TGTGCCAGCAGTTCTGTGGGCAGGGCTTTTAACTATGGCTACACCTTC.

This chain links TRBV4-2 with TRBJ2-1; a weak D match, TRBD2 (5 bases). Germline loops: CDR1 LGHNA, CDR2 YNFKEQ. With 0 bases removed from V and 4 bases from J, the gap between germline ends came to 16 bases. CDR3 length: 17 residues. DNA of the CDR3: TGTGCCAGCAGCCAAGAACCCACTAGGTCCGCGTACAATGAGCAGTTCTTC. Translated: CASSQEPTRSAYNEQFF.